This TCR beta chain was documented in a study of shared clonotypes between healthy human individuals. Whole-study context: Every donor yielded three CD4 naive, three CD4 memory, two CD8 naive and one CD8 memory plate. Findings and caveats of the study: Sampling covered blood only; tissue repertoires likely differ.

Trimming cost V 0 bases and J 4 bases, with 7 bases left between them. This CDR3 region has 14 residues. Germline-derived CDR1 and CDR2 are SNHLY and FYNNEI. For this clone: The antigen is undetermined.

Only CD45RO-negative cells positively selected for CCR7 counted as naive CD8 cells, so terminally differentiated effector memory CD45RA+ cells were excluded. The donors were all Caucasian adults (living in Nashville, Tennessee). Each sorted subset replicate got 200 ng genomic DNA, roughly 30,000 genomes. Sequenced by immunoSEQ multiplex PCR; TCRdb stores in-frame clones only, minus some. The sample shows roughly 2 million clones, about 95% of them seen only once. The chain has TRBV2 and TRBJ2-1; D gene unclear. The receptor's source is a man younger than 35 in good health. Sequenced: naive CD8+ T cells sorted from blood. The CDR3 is CASSEARPYNEQFF. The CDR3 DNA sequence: TGTGCCAGCAGTGAAGCCAGACCTTACAATGAGCAGTTCTTC. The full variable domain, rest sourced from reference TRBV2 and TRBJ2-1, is EPEVTQTPSHQVTQMGQEVILRCVPISNHLYFYWYRQILGQKVEFLVSFYNNEISEKSEIFDDQFSVERPDGSNFTLKIRSTKLEDSAMYFCASSEARPYNEQFFGPGTRLTVL.